This T cell receptor beta chain was retrieved from a study of T cell repertoires in cytomegalovirus infection. Study-wide background: Well-studied HLA-B-restricted epitopes and recently identified HLA-C-restricted epitopes of CMV were both used in the study. Through public TCR beta signatures, both CMV infection and matching HLA type were indicated.

The length of the CDR3 is 15 residues. Losses at the gene ends were 6 bases for V and 3 bases for J; bases not matched to a gene: 8. This clonotype was counted between two and nine times. Its matching antigen is unknown. TCRdb ran MiXCR on the reads and lists one entry per CDR3 protein. The sample lists 550,000 to 700,000 distinct CDR3 sequences; approximately 40% were seen once. Study-wide findings and caveats: CMV carriers with the relevant HLA were identified by cumulative public TCR beta family frequency. Dominating the ex vivo response were HLA-C-restricted CMV-specific TCR beta clonotypes.

This specimen consisted of cultured PBMCs, obtained from culture after CMV antigen stimulation. The receptor was derived from a human donor in good health (CMV status not recorded). Some clones in this sample may be carry-over from other donors' samples. The chain couples TRBV12-3 or TRBV12-4 to TRBJ1-3; the match to TRBD1 covers 7 bases. The CDR3 nucleotides are TGTGCCAGCAGCCCCTTTACAGGGGTTGGAAACACCATATATTTT. Its protein product is CASSPFTGVGNTIYF.